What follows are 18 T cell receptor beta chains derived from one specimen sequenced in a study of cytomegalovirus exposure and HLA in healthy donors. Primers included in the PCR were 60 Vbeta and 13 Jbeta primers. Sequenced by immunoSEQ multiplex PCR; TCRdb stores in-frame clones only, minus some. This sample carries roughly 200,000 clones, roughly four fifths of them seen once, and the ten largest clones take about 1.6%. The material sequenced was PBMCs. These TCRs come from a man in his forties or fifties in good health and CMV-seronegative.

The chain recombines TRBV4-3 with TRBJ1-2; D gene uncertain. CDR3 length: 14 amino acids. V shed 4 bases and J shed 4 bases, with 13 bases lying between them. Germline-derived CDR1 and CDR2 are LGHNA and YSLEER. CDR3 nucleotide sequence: TGCGCCAGCAGCCCCTTAACAGCCTCCTATGGCTACACCTTC. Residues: CASSPLTASYGYTF.

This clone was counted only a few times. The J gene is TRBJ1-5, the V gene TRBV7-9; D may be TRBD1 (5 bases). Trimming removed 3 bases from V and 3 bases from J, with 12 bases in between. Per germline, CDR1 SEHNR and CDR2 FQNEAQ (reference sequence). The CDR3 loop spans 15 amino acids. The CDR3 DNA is TGTGCCAGCAGCTTGCAGGGAGGCAACAATCAGCCCCAGCATTTT. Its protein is CASSLQGGNNQPQHF.

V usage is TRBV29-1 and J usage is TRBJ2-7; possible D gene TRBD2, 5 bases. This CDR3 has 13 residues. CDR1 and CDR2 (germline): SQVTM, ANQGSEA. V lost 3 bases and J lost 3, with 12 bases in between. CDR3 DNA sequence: TGCAGCGTTGATGGGGTCGGGAACTACGAGCAGTACTTC. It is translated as CSVDGVGNYEQYF.

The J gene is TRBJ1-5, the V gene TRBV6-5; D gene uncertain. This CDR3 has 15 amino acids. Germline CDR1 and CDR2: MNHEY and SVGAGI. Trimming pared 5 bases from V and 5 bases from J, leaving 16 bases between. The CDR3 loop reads CASSRVWRPDQPQHF. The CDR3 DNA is TGTGCCAGCAGTCGGGTCTGGAGGCCCGATCAGCCCCAGCATTTT.

CDR3 residues: CASSPRQGGGYTF. The CDR3 nucleotides read TGTGCCAGCAGCCCGAGACAGGGGGGGGGCTACACCTTC. This chain joins TRBV7-3 and TRBJ1-2, with 9 bases that match TRBD1. Germline lookup yields CDR1 SGHTA and CDR2 FQGTGA. This CDR3 region has 13 residues. Trimming cost V 5 bases and J 8 bases; bases outside gene matches: 6.

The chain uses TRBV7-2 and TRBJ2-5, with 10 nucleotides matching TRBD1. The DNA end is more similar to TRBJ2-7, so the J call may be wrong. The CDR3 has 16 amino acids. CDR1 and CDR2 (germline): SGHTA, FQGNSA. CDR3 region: CASSLVGTGVSYEQYF. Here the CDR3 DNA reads TGTGCCAGCAGCTTAGTTGGGACAGGGGTCAGCTACGAGCAGTACTTC.

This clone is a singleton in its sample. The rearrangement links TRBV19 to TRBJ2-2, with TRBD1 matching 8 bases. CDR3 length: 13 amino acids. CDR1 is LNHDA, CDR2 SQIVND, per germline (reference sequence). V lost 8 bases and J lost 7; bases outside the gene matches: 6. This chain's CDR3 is CASSQGARGELFF. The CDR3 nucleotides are TGTGCCAGTTCGCAGGGGGCGCGCGGGGAGCTGTTTTTT. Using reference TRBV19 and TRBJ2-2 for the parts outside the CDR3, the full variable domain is DGGITQSPKYLFRKEGQNVTLSCEQNLNHDAMYWYRQDPGQGLRLIYYSQIVNDFQKGDIAEGYSVSREKKESFPLTVTSAQKNPTAFYLCASSQGARGELFFGEGSRLTVL.

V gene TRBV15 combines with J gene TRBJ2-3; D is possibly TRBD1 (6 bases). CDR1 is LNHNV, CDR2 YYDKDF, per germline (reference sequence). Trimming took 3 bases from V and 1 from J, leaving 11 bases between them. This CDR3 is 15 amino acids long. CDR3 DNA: TGTGCCACCAGCAGCTGGACAGTAGGCACAGATACGCAGTATTTT. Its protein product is CATSSWTVGTDTQYF.

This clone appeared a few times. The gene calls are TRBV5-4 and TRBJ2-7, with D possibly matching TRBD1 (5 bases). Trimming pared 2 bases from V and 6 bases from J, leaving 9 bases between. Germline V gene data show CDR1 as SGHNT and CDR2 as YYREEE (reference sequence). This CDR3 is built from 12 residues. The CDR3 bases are TGTGCCAGCAGCTTAGACAGTTCCGAGCAGTACTTC. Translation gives CASSLDSSEQYF.

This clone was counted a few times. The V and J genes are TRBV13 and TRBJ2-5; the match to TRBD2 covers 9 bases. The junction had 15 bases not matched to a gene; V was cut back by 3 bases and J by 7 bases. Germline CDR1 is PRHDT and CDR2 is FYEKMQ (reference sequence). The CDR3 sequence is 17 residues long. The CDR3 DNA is TGTGCCAGCAGCTTGGCTAGCGGGAATCCGCCCCCACGGACCCAGTACTTC. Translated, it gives CASSLASGNPPPRTQYF.

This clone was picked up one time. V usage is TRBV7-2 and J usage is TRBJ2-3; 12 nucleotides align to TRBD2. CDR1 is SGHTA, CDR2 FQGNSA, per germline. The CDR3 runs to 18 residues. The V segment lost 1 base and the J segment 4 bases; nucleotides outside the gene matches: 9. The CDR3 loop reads CASSLGSASGRGADTQYF. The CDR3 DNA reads TGTGCCAGCAGCTTAGGTTCTGCTAGCGGGAGGGGGGCAGATACGCAGTATTTT.

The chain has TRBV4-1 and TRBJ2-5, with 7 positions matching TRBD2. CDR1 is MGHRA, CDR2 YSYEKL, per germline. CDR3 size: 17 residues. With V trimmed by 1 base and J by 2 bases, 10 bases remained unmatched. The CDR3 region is CASSQGVVGGSQETQYF. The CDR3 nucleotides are TGCGCCAGCAGCCAAGGGGTAGTGGGCGGGAGTCAAGAGACCCAGTACTTC.

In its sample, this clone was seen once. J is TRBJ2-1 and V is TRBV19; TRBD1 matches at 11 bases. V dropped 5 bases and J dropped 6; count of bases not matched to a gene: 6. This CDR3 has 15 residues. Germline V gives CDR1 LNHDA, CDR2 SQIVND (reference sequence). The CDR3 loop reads CASSHPGQGGNEQFF. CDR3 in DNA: TGTGCCAGTAGTCACCCGGGACAGGGGGGCAATGAGCAGTTCTTC.

CDR3 region: CASRGGIYGYTF. The CDR3 DNA is TGTGCCAGCCGAGGGGGAATCTATGGCTACACCTTC. The gene calls are TRBV25-1 and TRBJ1-2; possibly TRBD1 for D (6 bases). Trimming left V 8 bases short and J 4 bases short, with 11 bases between. Germline V gives CDR1 MGHDK, CDR2 SYGVNS. The CDR3 totals 12 residues.

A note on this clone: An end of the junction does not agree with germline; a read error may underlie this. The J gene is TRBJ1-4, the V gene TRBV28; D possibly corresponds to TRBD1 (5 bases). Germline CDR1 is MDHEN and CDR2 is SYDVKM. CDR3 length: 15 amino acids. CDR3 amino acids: CASRFSGPRGGKLFF. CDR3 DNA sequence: TGTGCCAGCCGTTTCTCCGGGCCGCGGGGGGGAAAACTGTTTTTT.

Here the CDR3 reads CASSPDTGGPYEQYF. CDR3 in DNA: TGTGCCAGCAGCCCAGACACGGGAGGGCCCTACGAGCAGTACTTC. The chain is built from TRBV7-2 and TRBJ2-5, with 8 positions matching TRBD2. The J call may not be correct, given that the DNA end is closer to TRBJ2-7. Germline CDR1 is SGHTA and CDR2 is FQGNSA. The CDR3 is made up of 15 amino acids.

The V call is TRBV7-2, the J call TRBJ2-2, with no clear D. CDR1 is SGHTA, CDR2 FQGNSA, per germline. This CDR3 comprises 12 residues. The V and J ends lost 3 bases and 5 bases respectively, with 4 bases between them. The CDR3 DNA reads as TGTGCCAGCAGCTTTATAACCGGGGAGCTGTTTTTT. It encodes CASSFITGELFF.

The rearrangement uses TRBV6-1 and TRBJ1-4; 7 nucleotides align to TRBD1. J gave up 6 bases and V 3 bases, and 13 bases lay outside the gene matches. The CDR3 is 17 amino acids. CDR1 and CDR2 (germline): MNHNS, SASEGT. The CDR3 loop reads CASSEGLMTGLYEKLFF. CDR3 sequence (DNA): TGTGCCAGCAGTGAGGGCCTTATGACAGGGCTTTATGAAAAACTGTTTTTT.